These T cell receptor beta chains were read from a single sample in a study of HIV-infected children after antiretroviral therapy interruption. TCRdb processed the 3' RACE reads anew with MiXCR; each CDR3 protein has one entry. The data contain some 90,000 distinct CDR3 sequences, roughly 6.7% of them singletons. The sequencing used CD45RA+ CD4+ T cells from PBMCs, pooled from several time points, collected from a donor given antiretroviral therapy, either interrupted or continuous. Receptors originate from a pool of human donors with HIV. Each CDR3 is given with its conserved first and last residue. The order of the fields is J gene, D gene, clone size, V gene, CDR3 DNA, CDR3 protein. A D gene is named only where the DNA matches it firmly. Part of the rows lack a size; the others show once, few, many or a class for expanded clones.

J: TRBJ1-1
D: -
size: -
V: TRBV9
DNA: TGTGCCAGCAGCGTAGTAGGTGGGGCCAACACTGAAGCTTTCTTT
CDR3: CASSVVGGANTEAFF

J: TRBJ1-4
D: -
size: -
V: TRBV20-1
DNA: TGCAGTGCTAGAGATGCGGGGGGAACTAATGAAAAACTGTTTTTT
CDR3: CSARDAGGTNEKLFF

J: TRBJ2-7
D: TRBD1
size: -
V: TRBV29-1
DNA: TGCAGTGTGAGGACAGGGGGCGTCGAGCAGTACTTC
CDR3: CSVRTGGVEQYF

J: TRBJ1-3
D: TRBD1
size: many
V: TRBV19
DNA: TGTGCCAGTAGTCCAGGACAGGGGTATGGAAACACCATATATTTT
CDR3: CASSPGQGYGNTIYF

J: TRBJ2-7
D: TRBD2
size: many
V: TRBV5-1
DNA: TGCGCCAGCAGCTTCCTAGCGGAGTCCTACGAGCAGTACTTC
CDR3: CASSFLAESYEQYF

J: TRBJ2-1
D: TRBD1
size: many
V: TRBV6-2/TRBV6-3
DNA: TGTGCCAGCAGTCGGCGGTGGTTGTCGACAGGGGTGGGCAATGAGCAGTTCTTC
CDR3: CASSRRWLSTGVGNEQFF

J: TRBJ1-1
D: -
size: few
V: TRBV5-5
DNA: TGTGCCAGCAGCTTGGCTATAAACACTGAAGCTTTCTTT
CDR3: CASSLAINTEAFF

J: TRBJ2-1
D: TRBD2
size: many
V: TRBV30
DNA: TGTGCCTGGAGTGTACTAGCGGTAACTAGGAATGAGCAGTTCTTC
CDR3: CAWSVLAVTRNEQFF

J: TRBJ1-4
D: -
size: -
V: TRBV10-3
DNA: TGTGCCATCAGTGAGTCGGGGCTCGCACTGTTTTTT
CDR3: CAISESGLALFF

J: TRBJ2-7
D: -
size: many
V: TRBV2
DNA: TGTGCCAGCAGACTGACCTACGAGCAGTACTTC
CDR3: CASRLTYEQYF

J: TRBJ2-2
D: -
size: many
V: TRBV19
DNA: TGTGCCAGTAGGAGAGGGGGGTTGAGGAACACCGGGGAGCTGTTTTTT
CDR3: CASRRGGLRNTGELFF

J: TRBJ2-1
D: TRBD2
size: many
V: TRBV24-1
DNA: TGTGCCACCAGTGATGCTAGCGGGCCGGTTTACAATGAGCAGTTCTTC
CDR3: CATSDASGPVYNEQFF

J: TRBJ1-1
D: TRBD1
size: many
V: TRBV5-1
DNA: TGCGCCAGCAGCGGACAGGTTACTAACACTGAAGCTTTCTTT
CDR3: CASSGQVTNTEAFF

J: TRBJ2-7
D: -
size: many
V: TRBV3-1
DNA: TGTGCCAGCAGCCATCTACAGGAGCAGTACTTC
CDR3: CASSHLQEQYF

J: TRBJ2-5
D: -
size: -
V: TRBV20-1
DNA: TGCAGTGCTAGCAAACTCCCAAGAGAGACCCAGTACTTC
CDR3: CSASKLPRETQYF

J: TRBJ2-6
D: TRBD1
size: many
V: TRBV5-1
DNA: TGCGCCAGCAGTTCCCCTCCGGGACAGTCGACCGGGGCCAACGTCCTGACTTTC
CDR3: CASSSPPGQSTGANVLTF

J: TRBJ2-1
D: -
size: few
V: TRBV20-1
DNA: TGCAGTGCTAGAGATCAACTCGGACAAGTTTACAATGAGCAGTTCTTC
CDR3: CSARDQLGQVYNEQFF

J: TRBJ2-1
D: TRBD1
size: many
V: TRBV19
DNA: TGTGCCAGTAGGCAGACAGGGAACTACAATGAGCAGTTCTTC
CDR3: CASRQTGNYNEQFF

J: TRBJ2-3
D: -
size: many
V: TRBV5-6
DNA: TGTGCCAGCAGCCCTAGACCGGGGGCACCAGATACGCAGTATTTT
CDR3: CASSPRPGAPDTQYF

J: TRBJ1-2
D: -
size: few
V: TRBV6-4
DNA: TGTGCCAGCAGTGACTCGAGAAGGATCTATGGCTACACCTTC
CDR3: CASSDSRRIYGYTF

J: TRBJ2-7
D: -
size: many
V: TRBV2
DNA: TGTGCCAGCAGCCGGGTTGGGTACGAGCAGTACTTC
CDR3: CASSRVGYEQYF

J: TRBJ1-1
D: -
size: many
V: TRBV20-1
DNA: TGCAGTGCTAGTGCCAGGGCGAACACTGAAGCTTTCTTT
CDR3: CSASARANTEAFF

J: TRBJ2-2
D: -
size: -
V: TRBV10-3
DNA: TGTGCCATCAGTGAGTCAGCGGGGAACACCGGGGAGCTGTTTTTT
CDR3: CAISESAGNTGELFF

J: TRBJ2-5
D: TRBD2
size: many
V: TRBV12-3/TRBV12-4
DNA: TGTGCCAGCAGTTTTAGCGGGAGGGCCCCGGAGACCCAGTACTTC
CDR3: CASSFSGRAPETQYF